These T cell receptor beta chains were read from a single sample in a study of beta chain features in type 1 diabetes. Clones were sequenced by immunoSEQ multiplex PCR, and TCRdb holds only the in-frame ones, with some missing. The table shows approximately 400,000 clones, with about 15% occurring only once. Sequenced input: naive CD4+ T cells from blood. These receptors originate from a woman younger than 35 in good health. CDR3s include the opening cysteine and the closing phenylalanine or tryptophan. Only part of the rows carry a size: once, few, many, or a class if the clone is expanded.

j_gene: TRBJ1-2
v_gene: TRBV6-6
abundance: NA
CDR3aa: CASRDGTGNYGYTF

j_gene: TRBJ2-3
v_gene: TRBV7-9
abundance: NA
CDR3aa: CASSGGASVTDTQYF

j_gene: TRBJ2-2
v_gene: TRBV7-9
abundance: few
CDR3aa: CASSPKREPNTGELFF

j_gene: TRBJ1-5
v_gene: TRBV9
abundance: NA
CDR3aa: CASSNQGRAPQHF

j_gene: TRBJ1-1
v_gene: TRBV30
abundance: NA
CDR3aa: CAPSPYPRAFF

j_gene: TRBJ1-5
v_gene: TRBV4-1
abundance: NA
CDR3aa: CASSQDTRFNQPQHF

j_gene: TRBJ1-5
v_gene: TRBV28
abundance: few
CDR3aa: CAAAGGNQPQHF

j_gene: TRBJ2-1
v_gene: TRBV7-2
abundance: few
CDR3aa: CASSLESLGLAGSEEQFF

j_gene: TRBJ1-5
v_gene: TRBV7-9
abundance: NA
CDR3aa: CASSSGGGNQPQHF

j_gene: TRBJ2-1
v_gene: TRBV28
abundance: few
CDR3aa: CASSLMGQGGYNEQFF

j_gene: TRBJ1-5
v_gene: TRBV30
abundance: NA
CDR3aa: CAWSVQAGGNQPQHF

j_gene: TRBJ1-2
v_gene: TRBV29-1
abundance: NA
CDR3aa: CSSTKPGQGASGYTF

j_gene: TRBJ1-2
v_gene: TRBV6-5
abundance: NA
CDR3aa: CASSSSGTGGDYGYTF

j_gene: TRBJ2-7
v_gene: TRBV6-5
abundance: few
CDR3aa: CASSSDRGNLYEQYF

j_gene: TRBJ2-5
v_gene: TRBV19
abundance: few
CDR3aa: CASSIASGRQETQYF

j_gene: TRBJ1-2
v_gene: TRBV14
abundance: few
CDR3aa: CASSQLARGNYGYTF

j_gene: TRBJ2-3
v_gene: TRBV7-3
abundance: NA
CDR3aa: CASSLGIAGRTDTQYF

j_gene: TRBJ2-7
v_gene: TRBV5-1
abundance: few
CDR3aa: CASSLTVVLSSGRDEQYF

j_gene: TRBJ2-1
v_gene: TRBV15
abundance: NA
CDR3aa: CATSRDSTSGPYNEQFF

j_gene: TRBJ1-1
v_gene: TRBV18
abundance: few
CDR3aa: CASSPSGTGDEAFF

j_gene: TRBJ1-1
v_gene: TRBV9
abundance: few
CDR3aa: CASSAGTGGPGLGAFF

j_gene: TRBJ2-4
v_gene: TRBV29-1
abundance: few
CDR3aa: CSGKDGTWGKNIQYF

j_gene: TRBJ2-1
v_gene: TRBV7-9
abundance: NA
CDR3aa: CASSWTDSPLTEQFF

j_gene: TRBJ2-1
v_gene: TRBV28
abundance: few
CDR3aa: CASRAGTGYSNEQFF

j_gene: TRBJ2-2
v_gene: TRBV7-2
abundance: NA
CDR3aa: CASSLLGQPNTGELFF

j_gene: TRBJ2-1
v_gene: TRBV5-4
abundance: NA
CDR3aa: CASSLDGGGPYNEQFF

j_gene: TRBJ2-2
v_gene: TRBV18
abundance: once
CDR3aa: CASSPRLAGESTGELFF

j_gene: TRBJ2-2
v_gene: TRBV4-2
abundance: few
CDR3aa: CASSLGQTNTGELFF